Shown below are 16 T cell receptor beta chains from a single sample sequenced in a study of blood T cell repertoires in COVID-19. Clones were sequenced by immunoSEQ multiplex PCR, and TCRdb holds only the in-frame ones, with some missing. Of approximately 84,000 clones in the sample, around three quarters are singletons; the top ten hold 5.7%. Material: peripheral blood. The receptors stem from a man between 50 and 59 years old with active or convalescent COVID-19.

This clone has ten or more counts. The chain couples TRBV11-3 to TRBJ2-3; the match to TRBD2 covers 12 bases. Germline V gene sequence: CDR1 SGHNT, CDR2 YENEEA. The V gene end was trimmed by 5 bases and the J gene end by 1 base; junction bases not matched to a gene: 4. CDR3 length: 16 residues. CDR3 sequence: CASSHRLAGGTDTQYF. CDR3 nucleotide sequence: TGTGCCAGCAGCCACCGACTAGCGGGGGGCACAGATACGCAGTATTTT.

This clone appeared a few times. CDR3 nucleotides: TGTGCCAGTAGTGGGAGGACAACTAGCAATCAGCCCCAGCATTTT. Protein: CASSGRTTSNQPQHF. This chain links TRBV19 with TRBJ1-5, with a tentative D call TRBD1 (5 bases). Germline V gives CDR1 LNHDA, CDR2 SQIVND (reference sequence). The CDR3 extends over 15 amino acids. Trimming removed 5 bases from V and 0 bases from J, with 11 bases in between.

The chain employs TRBV12-3 or TRBV12-4 and TRBJ2-1, with D perhaps TRBD2 (6 bases). The CDR3 consists of 13 residues. The V end lost 2 bases, the J end lost 10 bases, and 12 bases lay between the germline ends. The CDR3 nucleotides are TGTGCCAGCAGTTTAAAGAGGCGGGGAGAGCAGTTCTTC. Protein: CASSLKRRGEQFF.

This clone was seen a handful of times. The chain recombines TRBV5-6 with TRBJ1-2; no reliable D call. V lost 4 bases to trimming and J lost 4 bases, with 11 bases between them. The CDR3 length is 13 residues. CDR1 and CDR2 from the germline V gene are SGHDT and YYEEEE. This CDR3 reads CASSLRIFYGYTF. Here the CDR3 DNA reads TGTGCCAGCAGCCTCAGGATTTTCTATGGCTACACCTTC.

This chain uses TRBV3-1 (or the pseudogene TRBV3-2) with TRBJ1-5, with D possibly matching TRBD1 (6 bases). Per germline, CDR1 LGHDT and CDR2 YNNKEL (reference sequence). V lost 4 bases, J lost 0 bases, and 13 bases lay in between. This CDR3 region has 16 residues. CDR3 bases: TGTGCCAGCAGCCCCGTCCGGGGGGCTAGCAATCAGCCCCAGCATTTT. This encodes CASSPVRGASNQPQHF.

Worth noting for this clone: Additional DNA sequences in this sample encode the identical CDR3. This sequence joins TRBV27 and TRBJ2-5, with D unresolved. The germline CDR1 and CDR2 sequences are MNHEY and SMNVEV (reference sequence). The V end lost 3 bases, the J end lost 0 bases, and 5 bases lay between the germline ends. The CDR3 has 13 amino acids. The CDR3 loop reads CASSFGYQETQYF. The CDR3 DNA reads as TGTGCCAGCAGTTTTGGCTACCAAGAGACCCAGTACTTC.

This clone came up once. This sequence joins TRBV6-5 and TRBJ2-7; possible D gene TRBD1, 6 bases. Germline V gene sequence: CDR1 MNHEY, CDR2 SVGAGI. There are 14 residues in the CDR3. V shed 6 bases and J shed 2 bases, with 14 bases lying between them. The DNA of the CDR3 is TGTGCCAGCAGCCGTGGGACACCCCCCTACGAGCAGTACTTC. Translated, it gives CASSRGTPPYEQYF.

This chain links TRBV11-2 with TRBJ1-2; weak D call: TRBD1 (5 bases). Trimming left V 3 bases short and J 4 bases short, with 21 bases between. CDR1 is SGHAT and CDR2 is FQNNGV in the germline V gene. The length of the CDR3 is 17 residues. The CDR3 reads CASSLKQTDLSVYGYTF. For the CDR3, the DNA is TGTGCCAGCAGCTTGAAACAGACAGATCTCAGCGTCTATGGCTACACCTTC.

This clone was seen ten or more times. V gene TRBV7-3 combines with J gene TRBJ1-6, with D unresolved. Germline V gene data show CDR1 as SGHTA and CDR2 as FQGTGA. The CDR3 sequence is 13 residues long. The V end was cut by 2 bases, the J end by 8 bases, with 7 bases between. CDR3 loop: CASSLQEDSPLHF. Here the CDR3 DNA reads TGTGCCAGCAGCTTACAGGAGGATTCACCCCTCCACTTT.

The V gene is TRBV6-4, the J gene TRBJ1-1; 8 nucleotides line up with TRBD1. From germline, CDR1 is MRHNA and CDR2 SNTAGT. Trimming cost V 5 bases and J 11 bases; bases outside gene matches: 10. CDR3 length: 13 amino acids. The CDR3 reads CASSLLQGAEAFF. The CDR3 DNA reads TGTGCCAGCAGTCTATTGCAGGGGGCGGAGGCTTTCTTT.

The V call is TRBV6-4, the J call TRBJ1-1; TRBD1 aligns across 9 bases. Germline CDR1 is MRHNA and CDR2 is SNTAGT. CDR3 length equals 14 residues. V dropped 6 bases and J dropped 4; count of bases not matched to a gene: 6. The CDR3 region is CASRRTGEGTEAFF. CDR3 bases: TGTGCCAGCAGGCGGACAGGGGAAGGCACTGAAGCTTTCTTT.

The chain joins TRBV19 to TRBJ1-1, with 7 nucleotides matching TRBD1. Germline CDR1 LNHDA, CDR2 SQIVND (reference sequence). The CDR3 has 15 amino acids. After removal of 5 bases from V and 4 bases from J, the junction contained 10 bases not matched to a gene. CDR3 sequence (DNA): TGTGCCAGTAGTCCCGGGACAGTGGGAATCACTGAAGCTTTCTTT. It yields the protein CASSPGTVGITEAFF.

A remark on this clone: Other DNA sequences in this specimen translate into the identical CDR3. The rearrangement links TRBV6-5 to TRBJ2-7, with 10 bases fitting TRBD2. Trimming cost V 8 bases and J 2 bases; bases outside gene matches: 6. CDR3 length: 14 amino acids. The V gene's germline CDR1 is MNHEY and CDR2 SVGAGI. CDR3 in DNA: TGTGCCAGCCGAAGGGGGACTAGCGCCTACGAGCAGTACTTC. Amino acids: CASRRGTSAYEQYF.

As for this clone: The junction departs from germline at one end; a sequencing error may be responsible. The rearrangement links TRBV3-1 (or the pseudogene TRBV3-2) to TRBJ2-7; D is uncertain. Germline V gene lookup returns CDR1 LGHDT and CDR2 YNNKEL (reference sequence). This CDR3 is built from 12 residues. CDR3 in DNA: TGTGCCAGCAGCCAAGAGGGCCACGAGCAATACTTC. This gives the protein CASSQEGHEQYF.

The chain is built from TRBV7-9 and TRBJ2-6, with D possibly being TRBD1 (6 bases). This CDR3 comprises 15 residues. V was trimmed by 8 bases and J by 4 bases, leaving 15 bases between them. Germline CDR1 SEHNR, CDR2 FQNEAQ (reference sequence). The CDR3 coding sequence is TGTGCCAGCCCCCCCACAGGGAGAGGGGCCAACGTCCTGACTTTC. Amino acid sequence: CASPPTGRGANVLTF.

The CDR3 sequence is CASTETETGYTF. DNA of the CDR3: TGTGCCAGCACCGAGACAGAGACCGGCTACACCTTC. The chain uses TRBV12-3 or TRBV12-4 and TRBJ1-2; tentative D call: TRBD1 (5 bases). Trimming removed 7 bases at V and 8 bases at J, with 14 bases between. This CDR3 contains 12 residues.